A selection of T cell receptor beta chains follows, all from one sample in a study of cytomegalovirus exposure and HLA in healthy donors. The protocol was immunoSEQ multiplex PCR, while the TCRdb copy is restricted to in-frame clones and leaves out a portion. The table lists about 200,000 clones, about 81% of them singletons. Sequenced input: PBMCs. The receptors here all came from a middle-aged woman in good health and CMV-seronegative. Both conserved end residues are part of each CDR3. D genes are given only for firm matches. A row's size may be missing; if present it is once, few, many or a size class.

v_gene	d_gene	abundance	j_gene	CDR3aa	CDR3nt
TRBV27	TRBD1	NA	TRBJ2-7	CASIQCDRDYEQYF	TGTGCCAGCATCCAGTGTGACAGGGACTACGAGCAGTACTTC
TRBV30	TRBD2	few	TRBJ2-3	CAWSRLAGAGPDTQYF	TGTGCCTGGAGTCGTTTAGCGGGAGCGGGGCCAGATACGCAGTATTTT
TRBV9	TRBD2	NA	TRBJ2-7	CASSVGTSGSMEQYF	TGTGCCAGCAGCGTAGGGACTAGCGGGAGTATGGAGCAGTACTTC
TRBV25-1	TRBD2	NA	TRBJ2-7	CASSELQPRREGQYF	TGTGCCAGCAGTGAACTACAACCCCGCCGGGAGGGGCAGTACTTC
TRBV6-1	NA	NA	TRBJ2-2	CASSENGEEANTGELFF	TGTGCCAGCAGTGAAAATGGGGAGGAAGCGAACACCGGGGAGCTGTTTTTT
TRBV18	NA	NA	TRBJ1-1	CASSPTRNTEAFF	TGTGCCAGCTCACCCACGAGAAACACTGAAGCTTTCTTT
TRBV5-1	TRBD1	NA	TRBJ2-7	CASSLYDRGRFEKGDYEQYF	TGCGCCAGCAGCCTCTATGACAGGGGGCGCTTCGAGAAAGGGGACTACGAGCAGTACTTC
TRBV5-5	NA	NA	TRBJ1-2	CASSLFRDNQGRTF	TGTGCCAGCAGCTTGTTTAGAGACAATCAGGGAAGGACCTTC
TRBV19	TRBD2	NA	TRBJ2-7	CASSMWSGTPVEQYF	TGTGCCAGTAGTATGTGGAGCGGGACTCCCGTCGAGCAGTACTTC
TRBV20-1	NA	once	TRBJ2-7	CSARGREQYF	TGCAGTGCTAGAGGGCGGGAGCAGTACTTC
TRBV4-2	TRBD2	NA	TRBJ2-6	CASTTASGRASGANVLTF	TGTGCCAGCACCACCGCTAGCGGGAGGGCCTCTGGGGCCAACGTCCTGACTTTC
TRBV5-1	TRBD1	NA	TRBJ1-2	CASSVTQGTHYGYTF	TGCGCCAGCAGCGTAACACAGGGGACACACTATGGCTACACCTTC
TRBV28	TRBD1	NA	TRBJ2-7	CASDSYWDRAGEQYF	TGTGCCAGCGACTCATATTGGGACAGGGCGGGGGAGCAGTACTTC
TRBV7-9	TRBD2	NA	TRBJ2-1	CASSPRTSGRLQNEQFF	TGTGCCAGCAGCCCGAGGACTAGCGGGAGACTTCAAAATGAGCAGTTCTTC
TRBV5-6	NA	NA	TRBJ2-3	CASSPQGGSRGDTQYF	TGTGCCAGCAGCCCACAAGGAGGATCCCGCGGAGATACGCAGTATTTT
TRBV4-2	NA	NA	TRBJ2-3	CASSPLDIDTQYF	TGTGCCAGCAGCCCATTAGATATTGATACGCAGTATTTT
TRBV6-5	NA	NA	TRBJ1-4	CASSYRIQGVEEKLFF	TGTGCCAGCAGCTACCGGATCCAAGGGGTAGAGGAAAAACTGTTTTTT
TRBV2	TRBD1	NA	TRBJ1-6	CASRGQGYNSPLHF	TGTGCCAGCAGGGGACAGGGATATAATTCACCCCTCCACTTT
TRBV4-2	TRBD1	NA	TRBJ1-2	CASSQDGGTGDAGYTF	TGTGCCAGCAGCCAAGATGGAGGGACAGGGGATGCTGGCTACACCTTC
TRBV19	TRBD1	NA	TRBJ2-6	CASSFRQGSGANVLTF	TGTGCCAGTAGTTTCCGACAGGGCTCTGGGGCCAACGTCCTGACTTTC
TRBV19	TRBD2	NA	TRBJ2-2	CASSPGTSENTGELFF	TGTGCCAGTAGTCCCGGGACTAGCGAGAACACCGGGGAGCTGTTTTTT
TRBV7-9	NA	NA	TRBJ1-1	CASSLKGVNTEAFF	TGTGCCAGCAGCTTAAAGGGAGTGAACACTGAAGCTTTCTTT
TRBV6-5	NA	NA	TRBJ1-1	CASSYDRTRTEAFF	TGTGCCAGCAGTTACGACAGGACTCGGACTGAAGCTTTCTTT
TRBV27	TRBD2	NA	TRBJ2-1	CASSLAGGPGNEQFF	TGTGCCAGCAGTTTAGCGGGAGGGCCGGGTAATGAGCAGTTCTTC
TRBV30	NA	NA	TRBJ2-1	CAWSGSGPSPSYNEQFF	TGTGCCTGGAGTGGAAGCGGGCCCAGCCCCTCCTACAATGAGCAGTTCTTC
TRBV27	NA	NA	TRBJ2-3	CASKPGLLRDTQYF	TGTGCCAGCAAACCGGGACTTCTCAGGGATACGCAGTATTTT
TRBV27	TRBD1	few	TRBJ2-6	CASSSGGAGANVLTF	TGTGCCAGCAGTTCAGGGGGCGCTGGGGCCAACGTCCTGACTTTC
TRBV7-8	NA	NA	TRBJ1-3	CASSLAQGLSGNTIYF	TGTGCCAGCAGCTTAGCCCAGGGACTGTCTGGAAACACCATATATTTT
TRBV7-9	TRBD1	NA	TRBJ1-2	CASSLATRTGGYTF	TGTGCCAGCAGCTTAGCGACCCGGACAGGTGGCTACACCTTC
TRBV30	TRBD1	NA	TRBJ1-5	CAWTQGSNQPQHF	TGTGCCTGGACACAGGGGAGCAATCAGCCCCAGCATTTT
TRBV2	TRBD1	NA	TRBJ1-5	CASTNRRGQNQPQHF	TGTGCCAGCACAAACCGCAGGGGGCAAAATCAGCCCCAGCATTTT
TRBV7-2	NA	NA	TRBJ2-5	CASSLSSAQETQYF	TGTGCCAGCAGCTTATCTAGCGCCCAAGAGACCCAGTACTTC
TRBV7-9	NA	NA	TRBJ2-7	CASSIWSAAPREQYF	TGTGCCAGCAGCATATGGTCGGCTGCCCCTAGAGAGCAGTACTTC
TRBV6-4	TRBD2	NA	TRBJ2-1	CASSLTGTSDYNEQFF	TGTGCCAGCAGCCTAACCGGGACTAGCGACTACAATGAGCAGTTCTTC
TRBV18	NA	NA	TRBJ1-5	CASSAHSGNQPQHF	TGTGCCAGCTCGGCCCACAGTGGCAATCAGCCCCAGCATTTT
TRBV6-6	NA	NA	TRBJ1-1	CASRRQVNTEAFF	TGTGCCAGCAGGCGACAGGTGAACACTGAAGCTTTCTTT
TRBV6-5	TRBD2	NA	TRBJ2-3	CASSKGLAVRDTQYF	TGTGCCAGCAGTAAGGGACTAGCGGTTCGAGATACGCAGTATTTT
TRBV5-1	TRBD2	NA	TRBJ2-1	CASTGTSGSNEQFF	TGCGCCAGCACCGGGACTAGCGGGTCCAATGAGCAGTTCTTC
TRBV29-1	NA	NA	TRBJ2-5	CSGGGFETQYF	TGCAGCGGTGGAGGTTTCGAGACCCAGTACTTC
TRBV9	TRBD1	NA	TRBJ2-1	CASSIRGGHEQFF	TGTGCCAGCAGCATCCGAGGGGGCCATGAGCAGTTCTTC
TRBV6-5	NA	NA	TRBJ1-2	CASSPGEYGYTF	TGTGCCAGCAGTCCCGGGGAGTATGGCTACACCTTC
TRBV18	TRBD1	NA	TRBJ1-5	CASSPETGSRAQPQHF	TGTGCCAGCTCACCCGAGACAGGGAGCCGCGCTCAGCCCCAGCATTTT
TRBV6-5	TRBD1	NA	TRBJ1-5	CASTLTGGGNQPQHF	TGTGCCAGCACCCTTACAGGGGGTGGCAATCAGCCCCAGCATTTT
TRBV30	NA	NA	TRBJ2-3	CAWSSSGSTDTQYF	TGTGCCTGGAGTTCAAGCGGTAGCACAGATACGCAGTATTTT
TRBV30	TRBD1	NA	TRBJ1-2	CAWSATGAEGYTF	TGTGCCTGGAGTGCGACAGGGGCGGAAGGCTACACCTTC
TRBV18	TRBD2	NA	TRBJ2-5	CASSTSEVETQYF	TGTGCCAGCTCAACTAGCGAGGTGGAGACCCAGTACTTC
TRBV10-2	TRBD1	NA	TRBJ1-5	CASSRTGVDQPQHF	TGCGCCAGCAGCAGGACAGGGGTCGATCAGCCCCAGCATTTT
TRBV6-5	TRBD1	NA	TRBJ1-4	CASATGTGINEKLFF	TGTGCCAGCGCCACGGGGACAGGGATTAATGAAAAACTGTTTTTT